The 10 T cell receptor beta chains below all came from one sample that was sequenced in a study of cytomegalovirus exposure and HLA in healthy donors. Vbeta (60) and Jbeta (13) primers were used in the PCR. The protocol was immunoSEQ multiplex PCR, while the TCRdb copy is restricted to in-frame clones and leaves out a portion. The data hold 30,000 to 40,000 clones, with 80% observed a single time. Sequenced material: PBMCs. These receptors all stem from a male donor in good health and CMV-seronegative.

The chain combines TRBV11-2 with TRBJ2-5; D is perhaps TRBD1 (6 bases). The CDR3 has 14 amino acids. The V end lost 2 bases, the J end lost 7 bases, and 14 bases lay between the germline ends. CDR1 and CDR2 (germline): SGHAT, FQNNGV. The CDR3 bases are TGTGCCAGCAGCTTACAGGGGCACAGGCGGACCCAGTACTTC. Amino acid sequence: CASSLQGHRRTQYF.

CDR3 protein: CASSGTGGIRDTQYF. The DNA for the CDR3 is TGCGCCAGCAGTGGGACAGGGGGTATCAGGGATACGCAGTATTTT. The chain employs TRBV10-1 and TRBJ2-3; the match to TRBD1 covers 10 bases. Germline loops: CDR1 WNHNN, CDR2 SYGVQD (reference sequence). V shed 4 bases, J shed 6 bases, and the junction held 7 bases outside the gene matches. CDR3 length: 15 residues.

The genes are TRBV19 and TRBJ1-5; D remains ambiguous. Germline CDR1 reads LNHDA; CDR2 reads SQIVND (reference sequence). CDR3 size: 15 residues. V lost 3 bases and J 6 bases, leaving 15 bases between the germline ends. The CDR3 sequence is CASSMAPGGGQPQHF. The CDR3 DNA follows: TGTGCCAGTAGTATGGCACCTGGAGGAGGTCAGCCCCAGCATTTT.

This clone has just one count. The chain has TRBV7-3 and TRBJ1-1; D call uncertain. CDR1 and CDR2 from the germline V gene are SGHTA and FQGTGA. The length of the CDR3 is 13 residues. V gave up 5 bases and J gave up 1 base, with 8 bases separating them. The CDR3 loop reads CASSENGNTEAFF. The CDR3 nucleotides read TGTGCCAGCAGCGAGAACGGGAACACTGAAGCTTTCTTT.

V gene TRBV19 combines with J gene TRBJ2-5, with 11 bases fitting TRBD2. CDR1 and CDR2 (germline): LNHDA, SQIVND (reference sequence). This CDR3 spans 15 amino acids. Unmatched junction bases numbered 8, after V lost 9 bases and J lost 2 bases. DNA of the CDR3: TGTGCCAGCAGACGGACTAGCGGGTCTCAAGAGACCCAGTACTTC. Protein: CASRRTSGSQETQYF.

The chain joins TRBV6-5 to TRBJ2-7; D is unclear. The germline gives CDR1 MNHEY, CDR2 SVGAGI. The CDR3 is 14 residues long. Trimming stripped 6 bases from V and 5 bases from J, with 17 bases between. The CDR3 region has the DNA TGTGCCAGCAGCCGCGCGTCCCCTTTGGACGAGCAGTACTTC. Its translation: CASSRASPLDEQYF.

This clone was seen a few times. This sequence joins TRBV6-1 and TRBJ2-1; TRBD2 aligns across 8 bases. The CDR3 sequence is 16 residues long. Losses at the gene ends were 2 bases for V and 5 bases for J; bases not matched to a gene: 8. The germline V gene has CDR1 MNHNS and CDR2 SASEGT. The CDR3 coding sequence is TGTGCCAGCAGTGAACCGTATAGCGGGGCCGACAATGAGCAGTTCTTC. Translating it yields CASSEPYSGADNEQFF.

This CDR3 reads CSARIGDEQFF. As DNA, the CDR3 is TGCAGTGCTCGGATCGGGGATGAGCAGTTCTTC. J is TRBJ2-1 and V is TRBV20-1, with a possible D match to TRBD2 (5 bases). Germline V lookup: CDR1 DFQATT, CDR2 SNEGSKA (reference sequence). The CDR3 sequence is 11 residues long. The V gene lost 5 bases and the J gene lost 8 bases, with 10 bases spanning the gap.

The CDR3 spells CASSLAGQLYTEAFF. The CDR3 DNA reads as TGTGCCAGCAGCTTGGCTGGGCAGCTCTACACTGAAGCTTTCTTT. This rearrangement joins TRBV5-6 to TRBJ1-1, with D uncertain. Trimming pared 0 bases from V and 3 bases from J, leaving 12 bases between. Germline-derived CDR1 and CDR2 are SGHDT and YYEEEE. This CDR3 has 15 residues.

About this clone: Other DNA sequences in this specimen translate into the identical CDR3. V and J are TRBV7-9 and TRBJ1-5; 10 bases are a match to TRBD1. The germline V gene encodes CDR1 SEHNR and CDR2 FQNEAQ (reference sequence). The CDR3 has 15 residues. V was pared by 5 bases and J by 1 base, with 2 bases of the junction left unmatched. Here the CDR3 reads CASSLTGGSNQPQHF. DNA of the CDR3: TGTGCCAGCAGCCTGACAGGGGGCAGCAATCAGCCCCAGCATTTT.